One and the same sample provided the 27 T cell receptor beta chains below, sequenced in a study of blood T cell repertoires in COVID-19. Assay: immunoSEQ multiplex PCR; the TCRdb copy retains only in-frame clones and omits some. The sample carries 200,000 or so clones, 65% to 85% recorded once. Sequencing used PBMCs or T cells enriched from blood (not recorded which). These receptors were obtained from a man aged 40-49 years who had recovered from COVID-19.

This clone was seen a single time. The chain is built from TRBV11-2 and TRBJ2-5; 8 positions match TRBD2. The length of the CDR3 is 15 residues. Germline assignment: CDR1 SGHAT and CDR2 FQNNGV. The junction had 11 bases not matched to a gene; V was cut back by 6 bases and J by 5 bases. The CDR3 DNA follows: TGTGCCAGCAGGTCGACTAGCGTGGGGCGTGAGACCCAGTACTTC. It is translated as CASRSTSVGRETQYF. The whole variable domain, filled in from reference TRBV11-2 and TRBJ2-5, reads EAGVAQSPRYKIIEKRQSVAFWCNPISGHATLYWYQQILGQGPKLLIQFQNNGVVDDSQLPKDRFSAERLKGVDSTLKIQPAKLEDSAVYLCASRSTSVGRETQYFGPGTRLLVL.

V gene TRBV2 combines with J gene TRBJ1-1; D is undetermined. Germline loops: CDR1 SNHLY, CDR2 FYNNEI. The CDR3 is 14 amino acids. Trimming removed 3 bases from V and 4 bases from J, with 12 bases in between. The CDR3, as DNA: TGTGCCAGCAGTGAGTTATGGGCAGGCACTGAAGCTTTCTTT. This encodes CASSELWAGTEAFF.

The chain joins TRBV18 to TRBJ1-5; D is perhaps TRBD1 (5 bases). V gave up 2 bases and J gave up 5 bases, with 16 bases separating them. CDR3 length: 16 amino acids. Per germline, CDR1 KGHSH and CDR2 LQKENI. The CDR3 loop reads CASSPVGGVRDQPQHF. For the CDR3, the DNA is TGTGCCAGCTCACCAGTCGGGGGGGTGAGGGATCAGCCCCAGCATTTT.

The CDR3 spells CASSWRWNSGANVLTF. The CDR3 region has the DNA TGTGCCAGCAGCTGGAGGTGGAATTCTGGGGCCAACGTCCTGACTTTC. The rearrangement links TRBV7-8 to TRBJ2-6; a weak D match, TRBD2 (5 bases). V gave up 4 bases and J gave up 1 base, with 11 bases separating them. Germline V gene sequence: CDR1 SGHVS, CDR2 FQNEAQ. The CDR3 is 16 residues long. The variable domain in full, completed from reference TRBV7-8 and TRBJ2-6, reads GAGVSQSPRYKVAKRGQDVALRCDPISGHVSLFWYQQALGQGPEFLTYFQNEAQLDKSGLPSDRFFAERPEGSVSTLKIQRTQQEDSAVYLCASSWRWNSGANVLTFGAGSRLTVL.

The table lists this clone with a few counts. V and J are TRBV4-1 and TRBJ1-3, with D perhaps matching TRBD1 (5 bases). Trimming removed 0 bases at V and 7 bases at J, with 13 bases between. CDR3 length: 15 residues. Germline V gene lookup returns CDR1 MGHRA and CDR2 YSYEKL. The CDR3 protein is CASSQEEGVRNTIYF. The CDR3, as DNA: TGCGCCAGCAGCCAAGAAGAAGGGGTTCGTAACACCATATATTTT.

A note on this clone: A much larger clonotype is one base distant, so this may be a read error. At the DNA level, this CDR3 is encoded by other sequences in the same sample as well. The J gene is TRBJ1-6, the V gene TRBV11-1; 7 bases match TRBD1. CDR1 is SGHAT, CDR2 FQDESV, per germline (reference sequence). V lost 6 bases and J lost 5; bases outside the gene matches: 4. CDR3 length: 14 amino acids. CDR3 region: CASSRTGNNSPLHF. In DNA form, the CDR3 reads TGTGCCAGCAGTCGGACAGGAAATAATTCACCCCTCCACTTT.

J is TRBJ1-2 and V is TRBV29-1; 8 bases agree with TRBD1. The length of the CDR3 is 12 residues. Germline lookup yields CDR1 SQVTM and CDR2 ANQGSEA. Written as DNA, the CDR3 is TGCACCACCTGGACAGGGCTCTATGGCTACACCTTC. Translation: CTTWTGLYGYTF.

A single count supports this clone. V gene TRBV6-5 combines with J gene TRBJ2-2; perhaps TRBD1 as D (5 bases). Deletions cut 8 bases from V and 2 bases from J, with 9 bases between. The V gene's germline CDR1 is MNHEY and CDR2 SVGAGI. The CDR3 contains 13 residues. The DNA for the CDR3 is TGTGCCAGCGAAGACAGTAACACCGGGGAGCTGTTTTTT. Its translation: CASEDSNTGELFF.

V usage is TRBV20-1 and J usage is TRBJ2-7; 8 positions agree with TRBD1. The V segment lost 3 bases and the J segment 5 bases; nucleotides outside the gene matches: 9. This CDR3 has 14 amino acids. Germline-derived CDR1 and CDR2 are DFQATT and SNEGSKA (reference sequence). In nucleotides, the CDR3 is TGCAGTGCTAGTTCCAGGGGGCGCGCGGACGAGCAGTACTTC. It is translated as CSASSRGRADEQYF.

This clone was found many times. The CDR3 loop is CSVIRGYEQYF. The CDR3 DNA reads TGCAGCGTCATACGGGGATACGAGCAGTACTTC. This sequence joins TRBV29-1 and TRBJ2-7; weak D call: TRBD2 (5 bases). V lost 6 bases and J 4 bases, leaving 10 bases between the germline ends. Germline V CDR1 and CDR2: SQVTM, ANQGSEA. The CDR3 is 11 residues long.

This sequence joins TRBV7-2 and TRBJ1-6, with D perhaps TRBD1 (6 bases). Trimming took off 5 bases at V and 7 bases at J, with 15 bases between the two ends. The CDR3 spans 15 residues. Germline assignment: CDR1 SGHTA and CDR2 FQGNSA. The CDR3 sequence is CASSVRGAKNSPLHF. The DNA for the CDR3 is TGTGCCAGCAGCGTGCGGGGGGCCAAGAATTCACCCCTCCACTTT.

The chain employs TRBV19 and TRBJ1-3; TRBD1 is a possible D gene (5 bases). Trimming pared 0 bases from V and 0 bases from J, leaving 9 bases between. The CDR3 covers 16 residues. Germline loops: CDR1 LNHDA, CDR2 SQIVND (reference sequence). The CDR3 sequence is CASSIDRTHSGNTIYF. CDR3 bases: TGTGCCAGTAGTATAGATCGGACACACTCTGGAAACACCATATATTTT.

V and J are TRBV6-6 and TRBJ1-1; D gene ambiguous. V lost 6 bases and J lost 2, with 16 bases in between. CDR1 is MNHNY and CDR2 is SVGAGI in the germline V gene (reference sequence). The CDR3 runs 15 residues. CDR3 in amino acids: CASSPDLGLNTEAFF. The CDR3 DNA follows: TGTGCCAGCAGCCCCGACCTCGGACTCAACACTGAAGCTTTCTTT.

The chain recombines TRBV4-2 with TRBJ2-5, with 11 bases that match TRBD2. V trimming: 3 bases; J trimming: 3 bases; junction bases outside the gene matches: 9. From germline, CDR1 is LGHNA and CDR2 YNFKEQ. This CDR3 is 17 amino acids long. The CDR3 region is CASSHSGLAGTEETQYF. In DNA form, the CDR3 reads TGTGCCAGCAGCCATTCCGGACTAGCGGGCACCGAAGAGACCCAGTACTTC.

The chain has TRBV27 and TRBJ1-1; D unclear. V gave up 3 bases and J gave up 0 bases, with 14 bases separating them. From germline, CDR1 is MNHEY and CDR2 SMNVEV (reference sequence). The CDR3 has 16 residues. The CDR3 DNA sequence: TGTGCCAGCAGTTTGCGTCTTGTGGGCATGAACACTGAAGCTTTCTTT. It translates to CASSLRLVGMNTEAFF.

The CDR3 DNA reads TGTGCCAGCTCACCGGGATTGACGGGACTCACTGAAGCTTTCTTT. Amino acids: CASSPGLTGLTEAFF. J is TRBJ1-1 and V is TRBV18; TRBD1 might be the D (5 bases). The CDR3 spans 15 residues. Germline CDR1 reads KGHSH; CDR2 reads LQKENI. V gave up 3 bases and J gave up 4 bases, with 15 bases separating them.

The CDR3 sequence: CASSRGPPSYNEQFF. The DNA for the CDR3 is TGTGCCAGCAGCAGAGGGCCTCCCTCCTACAATGAGCAGTTCTTC. This chain links TRBV27 with TRBJ2-1, with a weak D call TRBD2 (5 bases). V was cut by 6 bases and J by 0 bases, with 12 bases left in between. CDR3 length: 15 amino acids. Germline CDR1 is MNHEY and CDR2 is SMNVEV (reference sequence).

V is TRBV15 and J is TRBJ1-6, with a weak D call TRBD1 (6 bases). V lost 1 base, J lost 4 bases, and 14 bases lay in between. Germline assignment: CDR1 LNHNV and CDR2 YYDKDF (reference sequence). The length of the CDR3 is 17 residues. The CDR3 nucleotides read TGTGCCACCAGCAGAGTGGAGACAGGCGAATATAATTCACCCCTCCACTTT. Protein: CATSRVETGEYNSPLHF.

CDR3 loop: CATSRAEGAYGYTF. The CDR3 DNA sequence: TGTGCCACCAGCAGAGCCGAGGGGGCCTATGGCTACACCTTC. The chain employs TRBV15 and TRBJ1-2, with TRBD1 identical over 7 bases. The V gene's germline CDR1 is LNHNV and CDR2 YYDKDF (reference sequence). V lost 1 base and J lost 4; bases outside the gene matches: 3. The CDR3 runs to 14 residues.

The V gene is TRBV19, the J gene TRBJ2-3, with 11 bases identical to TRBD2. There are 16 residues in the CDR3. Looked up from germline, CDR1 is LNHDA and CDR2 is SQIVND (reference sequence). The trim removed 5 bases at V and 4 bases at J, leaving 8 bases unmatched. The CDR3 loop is CASSSSGGSPPDTQYF. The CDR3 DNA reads TGTGCCAGTAGTTCTAGCGGGGGGTCGCCCCCAGATACGCAGTATTTT.

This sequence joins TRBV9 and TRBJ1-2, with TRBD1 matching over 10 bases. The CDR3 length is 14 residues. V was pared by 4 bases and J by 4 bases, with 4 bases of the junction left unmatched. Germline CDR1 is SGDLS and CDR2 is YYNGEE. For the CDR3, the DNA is TGTGCCAGCAGCTCAGGACAGGGGGTCTATGGCTACACCTTC. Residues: CASSSGQGVYGYTF.

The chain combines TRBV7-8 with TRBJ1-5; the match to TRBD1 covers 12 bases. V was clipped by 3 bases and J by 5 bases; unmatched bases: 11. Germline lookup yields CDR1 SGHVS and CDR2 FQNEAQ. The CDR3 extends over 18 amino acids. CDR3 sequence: CASSLSRDRGRRDQPQHF. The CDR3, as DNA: TGTGCCAGCAGCTTGTCCCGGGACAGGGGGCGGCGGGATCAGCCCCAGCATTTT.

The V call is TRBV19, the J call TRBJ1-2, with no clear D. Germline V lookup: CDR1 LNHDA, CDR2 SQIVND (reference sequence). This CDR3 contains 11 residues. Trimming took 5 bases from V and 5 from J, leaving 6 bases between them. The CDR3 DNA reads TGTGCCAGTAGTCTCAGATATGGCTACACCTTC. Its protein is CASSLRYGYTF. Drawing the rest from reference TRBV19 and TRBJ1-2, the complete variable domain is DGGITQSPKYLFRKEGQNVTLSCEQNLNHDAMYWYRQDPGQGLRLIYYSQIVNDFQKGDIAEGYSVSREKKESFPLTVTSAQKNPTAFYLCASSLRYGYTFGSGTRLTVV.

The CDR3 sequence: CASSESTGGYEKLFF. The CDR3 DNA reads as TGCGCCAGCAGTGAGAGCACAGGGGGCTATGAAAAACTGTTTTTT. This sequence joins TRBV10-2 and TRBJ1-4; TRBD1 agrees at 9 bases. J gave up 6 bases and V 2 bases, and 4 bases lay outside the gene matches. The CDR3 has 15 residues. Germline CDR1 reads WSHSY; CDR2 reads SAAADI.

As DNA, the CDR3 is TGTGCCAGCAGTTCGGCAGGGGGCTTGGAGACCCAGTACTTC. Amino acids: CASSSAGGLETQYF. The chain has TRBV28 and TRBJ2-5, with 8 bases identical to TRBD1. CDR3 size: 14 residues. CDR1 is MDHEN, CDR2 SYDVKM, per germline. V dropped 4 bases and J dropped 5; count of bases not matched to a gene: 6.

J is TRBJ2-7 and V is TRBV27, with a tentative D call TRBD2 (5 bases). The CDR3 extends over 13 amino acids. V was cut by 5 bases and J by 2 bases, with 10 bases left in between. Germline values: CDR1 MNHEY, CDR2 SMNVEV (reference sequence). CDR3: CASSKDWTYEQYF. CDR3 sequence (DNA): TGTGCCAGCAGTAAGGACTGGACCTACGAGCAGTACTTC.

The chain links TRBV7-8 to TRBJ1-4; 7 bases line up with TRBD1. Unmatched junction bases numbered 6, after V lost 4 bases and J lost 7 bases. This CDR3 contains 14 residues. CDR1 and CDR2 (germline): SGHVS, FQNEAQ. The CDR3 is CASSSGTVGEKLFF. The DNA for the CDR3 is TGTGCCAGCAGCTCCGGGACAGTGGGTGAAAAACTGTTTTTT.